This T cell receptor beta chain was sequenced for a study of tumor-infiltrating lymphocytes in primary liver carcinoma. Many counts were recorded for this clonotype. RNA was extracted from whole blood without cell sorting, alongside germline DNA. Reverse transcription of approximately 0.55 ug total RNA with a constant-region primer produced TCR beta cDNA. Slightly modified ARM-PCR with three nested multiplex PCR rounds yielded TCR beta libraries. One entry per CDR3 protein, called by TCRdb with MiXCR from the multiplex PCR reads. The data contain about 320,000 distinct CDR3 sequences, less than 75% of them seen just once; the ten biggest clones take up roughly 8.6%. The TCR comes from a man in his forties with primary liver carcinoma and hepatitis B virus infection. The sequencing sample was made of peripheral blood.

The CDR3 DNA reads TGTGCCAGCAGCGGAGGCTACTACAATGAGCAGTTCTTC. Protein sequence: CASSGGYYNEQFF. V gene TRBV6-1 combines with J gene TRBJ2-1, with D maybe TRBD2 (5 bases). There are 13 residues in the CDR3. Germline CDR1 and CDR2: MNHNS and SASEGT. Between the trimmed V and J ends, which lost 6 bases and 3 bases, there was a span of 9 bases.